This record looks at one TCR beta chain sequence and its context. Assay: immunoSEQ multiplex PCR; the TCRdb copy retains only in-frame clones and omits some. The table records tens of thousands of clones, around four fifths of them present only once. As for time point: blood 4 weeks post-SBRT, at nephrectomy. Indicated treatment: 15 Gy SBRT to primary tumor, nephrectomy 4 weeks later. V lost 1 base to trimming and J lost 2 bases, with 9 bases between them. This CDR3 comprises 14 residues. CDR1 and CDR2 from the germline V gene are SNHLY and FYNNEI. This sample stems from a study of radiation and T cells in renal cell carcinoma.

The sample in question was blood, obtained from a patient whose treatment included radiotherapy and nephrectomy. The TCR sequence derives from a man aged 50-60 years with renal cell carcinoma. This chain connects TRBV2 to TRBJ2-7; the D is unclear. The CDR3 region is CASSEGLSAYEQYF. The CDR3 DNA sequence: TGTGCCAGCAGTGAAGGGCTCAGCGCCTACGAGCAGTACTTC.